Described below is a single TCR beta chain sequence and its context. Its antigen is still unknown. The sequencer listed for this sample is Illumina HiSeq 2000. 5'RACE template switching, by which a universal primer site and unique molecular identifiers were added, was used to make TCR beta cDNA libraries. cDNA synthesis was primed from the TCR beta constant segment, followed by two successive PCR amplification steps. On the authors' methods: MIGEC handled demultiplexing of the reads and grouping by UMI, while MiTCR was used to assemble and quantify clonotypes. To remove erroneous sequences, TCR cDNA sequences were retained only when supported by two or more reads. The tcR package was used for downstream repertoire analysis, and clonotypes were matched between fractions using CDR3 nucleotide sequence together with V segment. VDJmatch was used to annotate antigen specificity against VDJdb, with one amino acid substitution in CDR3 allowed. TCRdb reprocessed the reads and lists each CDR3 protein sequence as a single entry, with no DNA. None of the V and J calls come from the authors' own analysis; TCRdb made them. For this sample, the table gives 400,000 to 500,000 distinct CDR3 sequences. 7.3% of the sample goes to the ten largest clones.

These data originate in a study of T cells expressing NK-cell markers (dated by TCRdb to about 2020). With respect to the entire study: About 8 donors provided sorted CD3+CD56+NKG2C+, CD3+CD56+NKG2C- and CD3+CD56-NKG2C+ T-cell subsets, whose TCR beta-chain repertoires were profiled. Of the eight sequenced donors, seven were found to be HCMV-seropositive and one was found to be HCMV-seronegative. The study sequenced eight donors, all healthy volunteers chosen at random: three men and five women. The libraries were sequenced on Illumina HiSeq 2000/2500, MiSeq or NextSeq, producing 2 x 150 bp reads. The research as a whole found: In more than five donors, the dominant CD3+CD56+NKG2C+ clonotypes were found to rank among the top 10 CD8+ clonotypes and to make up about 1.0-7.5% of CD8+ T cells. Those dominant clonotypes were again the most abundant among CD3+CD56-NKG2C+ cells in several donors, at about 28.3-65%. It remained unclear whether the expanded NKG2C-expressing T cell clones were specific for HCMV antigens.

HCMV-specific IgG was detected in serum with a commercial ELISA kit to determine HCMV serostatus. Ficoll density gradient centrifugation was used to isolate peripheral blood mononuclear cells from blood. The CDR3 runs 15 amino acids, cysteine and phenylalanine included. The record lacks a DNA sequence. CDR1 and CDR2 are read off the germline V gene as SGHTA and FQGNSA. Sequencing was performed on blood T cells: a sorted CD56 or NKG2C T cell subset, CD4+ or CD8+ T cells, or bulk PBMC T cells (not recorded which). The sequence came from a woman between 18 and 75 years old in good health. The sequence joins TRBV7-2 to TRBJ1-5; without DNA, the TCRdb call of TRBD1 cannot be checked. CDR3 reads: CASSLGTGKNQPQHF.